This T cell receptor beta chain was found in a study of blood T cell repertoires in COVID-19. About the study: Some COVID-19 samples were acute and others convalescent; all came from the United States, Italy and Spain. T cells, B-cell-depleted T cells, or PBMCs supplied cDNA or gDNA.

Study processing details: The authors estimated nucleated cell counts from reference gene primer amplification. Clones were read by immunoSEQ multiplex PCR, and TCRdb kept only the in-frame ones, dropping some. The DNA was the basis for D and trimming; V, J and clone size are from that table. Of approximately 210,000 clones listed, roughly 81% were seen once; the top ten hold 7.6%. V lost 4 bases, J lost 3 bases, and 15 bases lay in between. The germline V gene encodes CDR1 SGHTA and CDR2 FQGNSA. The CDR3 is 15 residues long. The sequence was collected from a woman between 45 and 60 years old with active or convalescent COVID-19. The chain combines TRBV7-2 with TRBJ2-5; maybe TRBD2 (6 bases). The sequencing sample was made of peripheral blood. The CDR3 DNA reads as TGTGCCAGCAGCTGGGACTCCTCAACTGAAGAGACCCAGTACTTC. It translates to CASSWDSSTEETQYF.